What follows are 31 T cell receptor beta chains derived from one specimen sequenced in a study of T-cell reconstitution after alpha-beta-depleted transplantation in children. Preparation of the TCRbeta library involved a method that used unique molecular identifiers. TCRdb ran MiXCR on the PCR reads and lists one entry per CDR3 protein. The table includes approximately 50,000 distinct CDR3 sequences, 5.5% to 7.5% detected once. The sample consisted of PBMCs, mostly from graft donor cells, taken 60 days after TCRalphabeta/CD19-depleted stem cell transplant. The receptors shown here come from a female patient aged 2-10 years who had a stem cell transplant for aplastic anemia, so the T cells may come from the graft donor.

This clonotype appeared many times. The chain recombines TRBV4-2 with TRBJ1-2, with TRBD1 matching over 8 bases. The CDR3 totals 16 residues. Germline V gene sequence: CDR1 LGHNA, CDR2 YNFKEQ. J lost 7 bases, V lost 0 bases, and 10 bases had no gene match. CDR3 amino acids: CASSQELSRGLRGYTF. The CDR3 DNA reads TGTGCCAGCAGCCAAGAACTCAGCAGGGGGCTTCGTGGCTACACCTTC.

Ten or more counts support this clonotype. The chain carries TRBV7-8 and TRBJ1-6; perhaps TRBD1 as D (6 bases). CDR1 SGHVS and CDR2 FQNEAQ come from the germline V gene. This CDR3 is built from 14 residues. The V end was cut by 4 bases, the J end by 10 bases, with 14 bases between. CDR3 sequence: CASSSNRANSPLHF. The CDR3 region has the DNA TGTGCCAGCAGCTCCAACAGGGCCAACTCACCCCTCCACTTT.

This clonotype was seen repeatedly, ten times or more. J is TRBJ2-3 and V is TRBV25-1; D is undetermined. Germline loops: CDR1 MGHDK, CDR2 SYGVNS. This CDR3 contains 12 residues. Trimming pared 6 bases from V and 4 bases from J, leaving 8 bases between. The CDR3 DNA is TGTGCCAGCAGGGATACTCCAGATACGCAGTATTTT. Protein product: CASRDTPDTQYF.

Many counts were recorded for this clonotype. The CDR3 DNA reads as TGTGCCAGCAGCTTTCCCGGGACGGCAGAAGAGACCCAGTACTTC. Its translation: CASSFPGTAEETQYF. The chain uses TRBV5-6 and TRBJ2-5; the D call may be TRBD1 or TRBD2 (5 bases each). Germline CDR1 reads SGHDT; CDR2 reads YYEEEE. The CDR3 spans 15 residues. V was shortened by 2 bases and J by 3 bases, with 14 bases between the two germline ends.

V and J are TRBV28 and TRBJ1-1, with TRBD1 as a possible D gene (5 bases). Germline CDR1 is MDHEN and CDR2 is SYDVKM. The V end lost 7 bases, the J end lost 0 bases, and 15 bases lay between the germline ends. The length of the CDR3 is 15 residues. The chain's CDR3 is CASTPSAGMNTEAFF. CDR3 nucleotide sequence: TGTGCCAGCACCCCAAGCGCAGGGATGAACACTGAAGCTTTCTTT.

The V and J genes are TRBV14 and TRBJ2-7, with a tentative D call TRBD2 (7 bases). V was pared by 1 base and J by 2 bases, with 12 bases between. CDR1 is SGHDN, CDR2 FVKESK, per germline. This CDR3 is 15 amino acids long. The CDR3 bases are TGTGCCAGCAGCCAAGCGGTGGGGGGGCCCTACGAGCAGTACTTC. This encodes CASSQAVGGPYEQYF.

This clonotype was picked up many times. This chain's CDR3 is CASSLAGEQFF. The CDR3 DNA reads as TGCGCCAGCAGCTTGGCCGGGGAGCAGTTCTTC. V and J are TRBV5-1 and TRBJ2-1, with D unclear. This CDR3 is 11 amino acids long. Germline CDR1 SGHRS, CDR2 YFSETQ. With 0 bases removed from V and 10 bases from J, the gap between germline ends came to 5 bases.

Ten or more counts support this clonotype. J is TRBJ1-2 and V is TRBV27; 7 nucleotides match TRBD1. The ends lost 3 bases at V and 7 bases at J; junction bases unmatched: 5. Germline V gives CDR1 MNHEY, CDR2 SMNVEV (reference sequence). This CDR3 contains 13 residues. For the CDR3, the DNA is TGTGCCAGCAGTTTGGGAGGGGGCCCTGGCTACACCTTC. Protein sequence: CASSLGGGPGYTF.

This clonotype was seen ten or more times. V and J are TRBV7-2 and TRBJ2-1, with 9 bases lining up with TRBD2. The V and J ends lost 5 bases and 1 base, in that order; junction bases with no gene match: 12. The CDR3 sequence is 18 residues long. The germline V gene encodes CDR1 SGHTA and CDR2 FQGNSA. CDR3 coding DNA: TGTGCCAGCAGCCATCAGCGGGGGGAGTTGAGTTCCTACAATGAGCAGTTCTTC. Its protein is CASSHQRGELSSYNEQFF.

Ten or more counts support this clonotype. The chain couples TRBV7-9 to TRBJ1-5, with D possibly TRBD1 on 6 matching bases. In germline, CDR1 is SEHNR, CDR2 FQNEAQ (reference sequence). The CDR3 contains 16 residues. V was pared by 4 bases and J by 4 bases, with 17 bases between. The CDR3 is CASSSGTLIRNQPQHF. The CDR3, as DNA: TGTGCCAGCAGCTCCGGGACACTTATACGGAATCAGCCCCAGCATTTT.

The chain uses TRBV18 and TRBJ1-1, with no clear D. CDR1 is KGHSH, CDR2 LQKENI, per germline. This CDR3 contains 14 residues. Trimming pared 4 bases from V and 2 bases from J, leaving 11 bases between. CDR3 protein: CASSRSNGNTEAFF. Here the CDR3 DNA reads TGTGCCAGCTCACGCTCGAATGGAAACACTGAAGCTTTCTTT.

This clonotype was seen at least ten times. The gene calls are TRBV12-3 or TRBV12-4 and TRBJ1-5; D not certain. Trimming cost V 2 bases and J 3 bases, with 14 bases left between them. The CDR3 consists of 16 residues. CDR3 sequence (DNA): TGTGCCAGCAGTTTAATTTACAGCGGGATCAATCAGCCCCAGCATTTT. Protein product: CASSLIYSGINQPQHF.

There are a few counts of this clonotype. The rearrangement links TRBV2 to TRBJ1-5; the D is unclear. V shed 9 bases and J shed 6 bases, with 27 bases lying between them. This CDR3 region has 17 residues. Germline CDR1 and CDR2: SNHLY and FYNNEI. CDR3 nucleotide sequence: TGTGCCAGTAGACCGGGCCTAGTTTTTAGAGGGAGTCAGCCCCAGCATTTT. It specifies CASRPGLVFRGSQPQHF. Full variable domain (outside the CDR3, taken from reference TRBV2 and TRBJ1-5): EPEVTQTPSHQVTQMGQEVILRCVPISNHLYFYWYRQILGQKVEFLVSFYNNEISEKSEIFDDQFSVERPDGSNFTLKIRSTKLEDSAMYFCASRPGLVFRGSQPQHFGDGTRLSIL.

This chain uses TRBV11-2 with TRBJ2-3; D is undetermined. V lost 6 bases, J lost 0 bases, and 13 bases lay in between. The CDR3 has 15 amino acids. Germline CDR1 is SGHAT and CDR2 is FQNNGV. CDR3 loop: CASSPLSHSTDTQYF. The CDR3 nucleotides read TGTGCCAGCAGTCCGTTGTCACATAGCACAGATACGCAGTATTTT.

In this sample, this clonotype turned up many times. This chain connects TRBV28 to TRBJ2-1; 11 nucleotides line up with TRBD1. The junction had 14 bases not matched to a gene; V was cut back by 10 bases and J by 9 bases. Germline values: CDR1 MDHEN, CDR2 SYDVKM. CDR3 length: 15 residues. CDR3 DNA sequence: TGTGCCACCCTCTGGAAGGGACAGGGGGGTGCTGAGCAGTTCTTC. Protein sequence: CATLWKGQGGAEQFF.

The table lists this clonotype with many counts. The V gene is TRBV6-5, the J gene TRBJ1-1; D remains ambiguous. Germline V CDR1 and CDR2: MNHEY, SVGAGI. Trimming pared 2 bases from V and 6 bases from J, leaving 13 bases between. The CDR3 runs 14 residues. Written as DNA, the CDR3 is TGTGCCAGCAGTTACATCCTAGGGAGCCCTGAAGCTTTCTTT. It yields the protein CASSYILGSPEAFF.

Ten or more counts support this clonotype. This sequence joins TRBV20-1 and TRBJ1-4, with D hard to call. The germline V gene encodes CDR1 DFQATT and CDR2 SNEGSKA (reference sequence). V was shortened by 3 bases and J by 0 bases, with 5 bases between the two germline ends. CDR3 length equals 13 residues. The CDR3 DNA sequence: TGCAGTGCTAGCAGTGCAACTAATGAAAAACTGTTTTTT. Translating it yields CSASSATNEKLFF.

This clonotype was picked up many times. The J gene is TRBJ2-1, the V gene TRBV18; 10 nucleotides line up with TRBD2. This CDR3 contains 16 residues. V was clipped by 0 bases and J by 4 bases; unmatched bases: 3. CDR1 is KGHSH and CDR2 is LQKENI in the germline V gene. For the CDR3, the DNA is TGTGCCAGCTCACCACCTCGGACTAGCGGATACAATGAGCAGTTCTTC. As protein: CASSPPRTSGYNEQFF.

This chain uses TRBV20-1 with TRBJ1-5, with no clear D. Per the germline V gene, CDR1 is DFQATT and CDR2 is SNEGSKA (reference sequence). V was trimmed by 6 bases and J by 4 bases, leaving 19 bases between them. The CDR3 runs 15 residues. The chain's CDR3 is CSARVGLSLNQPQHF. The CDR3 DNA is TGCAGTGCAAGGGTAGGATTGTCCTTGAATCAGCCCCAGCATTTT.

In this sample, this clonotype turned up many times. This rearrangement joins TRBV13 to TRBJ1-2; TRBD1 is a possible D gene (5 bases). In germline, CDR1 is PRHDT, CDR2 FYEKMQ (reference sequence). The CDR3 contains 13 residues. V was trimmed by 10 bases and J by 4 bases, leaving 16 bases between them. CDR3 coding DNA: TGTGCCACGACATTTCGAGGGACCTATGGCTACACCTTC. This gives the protein CATTFRGTYGYTF.

This clonotype came up many times. The J gene is TRBJ2-7, the V gene TRBV5-1; the D gene is possibly TRBD2 (6 bases). V was clipped by 3 bases and J by 4 bases, with 14 bases between them. CDR1 is SGHRS and CDR2 is YFSETQ in the germline V gene. The CDR3 sequence is 14 residues long. The CDR3 region has the DNA TGCGCCAGCAGCTCGAGCGGGCTAGCTTACGAGCAGTACTTC. The encoded protein is CASSSSGLAYEQYF.

The chain has TRBV7-9 and TRBJ1-2; TRBD1 matches 12 bases. Germline V gene lookup returns CDR1 SEHNR and CDR2 FQNEAQ (reference sequence). CDR3 length: 15 residues. V lost 5 bases to trimming and J lost 8 bases; unmatched junction nucleotides: 9. This CDR3 reads CASSGAGTGGWGYTF. The CDR3 nucleotides read TGTGCCAGCAGCGGAGCCGGGACAGGGGGCTGGGGCTACACCTTC.

This clonotype turned up a few times. The rearrangement joins TRBV5-1 to TRBJ2-2; no clear D gene. Trimming removed 2 bases from V and 0 bases from J, with 17 bases in between. The CDR3 totals 18 residues. Germline CDR1 is SGHRS and CDR2 is YFSETQ. CDR3 DNA: TGCGCCAGCAGCTTCTCAATGGCGGCAGCCTCGAACACCGGGGAGCTGTTTTTT. Encoded protein: CASSFSMAAASNTGELFF.

In this sample, this clonotype turned up many times. V usage is TRBV24-1 and J usage is TRBJ2-1; 9 nucleotides match TRBD1. The CDR3 contains 16 residues. Germline V CDR1 and CDR2: KGHDR, SFDVKD. V lost 3 bases to trimming and J lost 2 bases; unmatched junction nucleotides: 4. The CDR3 nucleotides are TGTGCCACCAGTGATCAGCGACAGGGGGCCTACAATGAGCAGTTCTTC. The encoded protein is CATSDQRQGAYNEQFF.

This clonotype was recorded at least ten times. A junction end diverges from the germline sequence, so it may reflect a read error. DNA for the CDR3: TGTGCCAGCAGCCAAGATGGGAGTCCCCTGGTCTTC. Residues: CASSQDGSPLVF. The genes are TRBV4-2 and TRBJ2-1; D possibly corresponds to TRBD2 (5 bases). There are 12 residues in the CDR3. CDR1 is LGHNA and CDR2 is YNFKEQ in the germline V gene.

In its sample, this clonotype was seen many times. The chain joins TRBV20-1 to TRBJ2-7, with 10 bases identical to TRBD2. The germline V gene has CDR1 DFQATT and CDR2 SNEGSKA (reference sequence). The length of the CDR3 is 16 residues. With V trimmed by 3 bases and J by 2 bases, 10 bases remained unmatched. CDR3 DNA sequence: TGCAGTGCTAGCTCTAGCGGGAGTGCTGGGGCCTACGAGCAGTACTTC. Translating gives CSASSSGSAGAYEQYF.

This clonotype was observed at least ten times. The J gene is TRBJ1-2, the V gene TRBV5-6; D uncertain. CDR1 and CDR2 from the germline V gene are SGHDT and YYEEEE. The CDR3 covers 12 residues. V shed 6 bases and J shed 1 base, with 7 bases lying between them. The CDR3 loop reads CASTGYNYGYTF. CDR3 coding DNA: TGTGCCAGCACCGGGTATAACTATGGCTACACCTTC.

This clonotype was picked up many times. The V and J genes are TRBV5-1 and TRBJ2-1; TRBD2 aligns across 8 bases. V shed 0 bases, J shed 2 bases, and the junction held 4 bases outside the gene matches. Germline CDR1 reads SGHRS; CDR2 reads YFSETQ. This CDR3 is built from 16 residues. The CDR3 region is CASSLASGGPYNEQFF. For the CDR3, the DNA is TGCGCCAGCAGCTTGGCGAGCGGGGGCCCCTACAATGAGCAGTTCTTC.

Many counts were recorded for this clonotype. This chain connects TRBV12-3 or TRBV12-4 to TRBJ2-2; the match to TRBD1 covers 8 bases. The CDR3 covers 16 residues. The V segment lost 2 bases and the J segment 2 bases; nucleotides outside the gene matches: 4. The DNA of the CDR3 is TGTGCCAGCAGTTTAAGGACAGGGCTTAACACCGGGGAGCTGTTTTTT. Encoded protein: CASSLRTGLNTGELFF.

This clonotype was counted many times. This sequence joins TRBV10-1 and TRBJ2-3; D is unclear. The CDR3 runs to 15 residues. CDR1 WNHNN and CDR2 SYGVQD come from the germline V gene (reference sequence). The V gene lost 2 bases and the J gene lost 2 bases, with 11 bases spanning the gap. CDR3 sequence reads: CASSERQVATDTQYF. Here the CDR3 DNA reads TGCGCCAGCAGTGAGCGGCAGGTTGCCACAGATACGCAGTATTTT.

The CDR3 loop reads CSAPSSGVMSITDTQYF. Here the CDR3 DNA reads TGCAGTGCTCCCTCTAGCGGGGTCATGTCTATCACAGATACGCAGTATTTT. The J gene is TRBJ2-3, the V gene TRBV20-1; 9 bases map to TRBD2. The V and J ends lost 5 bases and 2 bases, in that order; junction bases with no gene match: 14. From germline, CDR1 is DFQATT and CDR2 SNEGSKA (reference sequence). The CDR3 spans 17 residues.